Listed below are T cell receptor beta chains from one sample, sequenced in a study of blood T cell repertoires in COVID-19. Profiled with immunoSEQ multiplex PCR; TCRdb holds only in-frame clones, not every one. The table includes 400,000 or so clones, around 91% detected once. Sample: PBMCs or T cells enriched from blood (not recorded which). The receptors shown here come from a man in his late teens or twenties who had recovered from COVID-19. Both conserved end residues are part of each CDR3. D genes are given only for firm matches. Only some rows state a clone size, as once, few, many or a class for expanded clones.

clone size	J gene	V gene	D gene	CDR3 DNA	CDR3 protein
NA	TRBJ2-3	TRBV7-3	TRBD2	TGTGCCAGCAGCTTAACGGCCGCGGGAGTCCTCACAGATACGCAGTATTTT	CASSLTAAGVLTDTQYF
NA	TRBJ1-2	TRBV18	NA	TGTGCCAGCTCATCGGGACAAACTAACTATGGCTACACCTTC	CASSSGQTNYGYTF
NA	TRBJ1-4	TRBV27	NA	TGTGCCAGCAGTTTAATGGAGGGGGAAAAACTGTTTTTT	CASSLMEGEKLFF
many	TRBJ1-3	TRBV2	NA	TGTGCCAGCAGTGAACAACCTGAGTCCGGAAACACCATATATTTT	CASSEQPESGNTIYF
NA	TRBJ2-3	TRBV15	TRBD1	TGTGCCACCAGCAGAGAAAGCGGGACAGGGGGCAGGACAGATACGCAGTATTTT	CATSRESGTGGRTDTQYF
NA	TRBJ1-2	TRBV2	NA	TGTGCCAGCGAAGCGGCGGGGGACGGCTACACCTTC	CASEAAGDGYTF
once	TRBJ2-7	TRBV3-1/TRBV3-2	TRBD1	TGTGCCAGCAGTTCATTGACGACGACAGGGAACGAGCAGTACTTC	CASSSLTTTGNEQYF
NA	TRBJ1-1	TRBV28	TRBD1	TGTGCCAGCAGTTTTCTCCCCGGACAGGGGAACACTGAAGCTTTCTTT	CASSFLPGQGNTEAFF
NA	TRBJ2-1	TRBV5-1	TRBD2	TGCGCCAGCAGAAGTGGGACTAGCGGGGAGAATGAGCAGTTCTTC	CASRSGTSGENEQFF
NA	TRBJ1-5	TRBV6-6	NA	TGTGCCAGCAGTTTGACAGGAAATAGCAATCAGCCCCAGCATTTT	CASSLTGNSNQPQHF
NA	TRBJ1-2	TRBV7-9	NA	TGTGCCAGCAGCTCGACTCGGGGGGGTGGCTACACCTTC	CASSSTRGGGYTF
few	TRBJ1-2	TRBV25-1	NA	TGTGCCAGCAGTGTCGGCAGGGCCTATGGCTACACCTTC	CASSVGRAYGYTF
few	TRBJ2-5	TRBV6-6	TRBD1	TGTGCCAGCAGATCCCGACAGGGGAGGGAGACCCAGTACTTC	CASRSRQGRETQYF
NA	TRBJ2-7	TRBV3-1/TRBV3-2	NA	TGTGCCAGCAGCCCTTCTGTGACCTGGGCGATCCTCGAGCAGTACTTC	CASSPSVTWAILEQYF
NA	TRBJ1-2	TRBV19	NA	TGTGCCAGTAGAAGGGGAACAGAAAACTATGGCTACACCTTC	CASRRGTENYGYTF
NA	TRBJ1-1	TRBV2	TRBD1	TGTGCCAGCAGTGAAGCCCCACCGGGACAGGGGACTGAAGCTTTCTTT	CASSEAPPGQGTEAFF
NA	TRBJ1-4	TRBV27	TRBD1	TGTGCCAGCAGCGCTCGACAGGGGTTTAATGAAAAACTGTTTTTT	CASSARQGFNEKLFF
NA	TRBJ1-2	TRBV15	TRBD1	TGTGCCACCAGCAGAGATGAGTCCGGGACAGGGACCGGGTATGGCTACACCTTC	CATSRDESGTGTGYGYTF
NA	TRBJ1-5	TRBV4-1	NA	TGCGCCAGCAGCCTGGGCGTAGGGGAGGGTCAGCCCCAGCATTTT	CASSLGVGEGQPQHF
NA	TRBJ1-3	TRBV5-6	NA	TGTGCCAGCAGCTTGGCCAATCCGGGTGTATTCTCTGGAAACACCATATATTTT	CASSLANPGVFSGNTIYF
NA	TRBJ2-2	TRBV7-9	TRBD2	TGTGCCAGCAGCTTAGCGGGACTAGCGGGGGGGCCGAGGACCGGGGAGCTGTTTTTT	CASSLAGLAGGPRTGELFF
once	TRBJ2-2	TRBV3-1/TRBV3-2	NA	TGTGCCAGCAGCCAAGGGGCGGGTACCGGGGAGCTGTTTTTT	CASSQGAGTGELFF
NA	TRBJ1-5	TRBV7-6	NA	TGTGCCAGCAGCTTAACCGACAGTCTCAATCAGCCCCAGCATTTT	CASSLTDSLNQPQHF
NA	TRBJ1-1	TRBV28	NA	TGTGCCAGCGGGGGGGTGATGAACACTGAAGCTTTCTTT	CASGGVMNTEAFF
NA	TRBJ1-2	TRBV7-9	NA	TGTGCCAGCAGTAATCGGGATGGCTACACCTTC	CASSNRDGYTF
NA	TRBJ2-1	TRBV2	TRBD2	TGTGCCAGCAGTGACGGGCGGGGGGGCTTCAGTGAGCAGTTCTTC	CASSDGRGGFSEQFF
NA	TRBJ1-1	TRBV28	NA	TGTGCCAGCAGTTTAAACGGTATGAACACTGAAGCTTTCTTT	CASSLNGMNTEAFF
few	TRBJ2-2	TRBV15	NA	TGTGCCACCAGCAGAGATGCGCCGGGACGGGGGACCGGGGAGCTGTTTTTT	CATSRDAPGRGTGELFF
NA	TRBJ2-1	TRBV18	NA	TGTGCCAGCTCACCACTGCAGGGAACCTACAATGAGCAGTTCTTC	CASSPLQGTYNEQFF
NA	TRBJ2-5	TRBV12-5	TRBD1	TGTGCTAGTGGTCGGGACAGCCAAGAGACCCAGTACTTC	CASGRDSQETQYF
NA	TRBJ2-3	TRBV25-1	TRBD2	TGTGCCAGCAGTGCCCTCCTAGCGGGGGATGCAGATACGCAGTATTTT	CASSALLAGDADTQYF
NA	TRBJ1-2	TRBV21-1	NA	NA	CASSKVGTGTPYGYTF
NA	TRBJ2-1	TRBV19	TRBD2	TGTGCCAGTAGTCCGGGGGGACTAGCGGGAGGCCGAGAGGGGTTCTTC	CASSPGGLAGGREGFF
NA	TRBJ1-3	TRBV11-1	NA	TGTGCCAGCAGCTTGGGCACCTGGGTCGGAAACACCATATATTTT	CASSLGTWVGNTIYF
NA	TRBJ1-5	TRBV7-9	NA	TGTGCCAGCACCATAGGGAGGGTTAATCAGCCCCAGCATTTT	CASTIGRVNQPQHF
NA	TRBJ2-5	TRBV28	NA	TGTGCCAGCCAGGTACCATGGGAAGAGACCCAGTACTTC	CASQVPWEETQYF
NA	TRBJ1-1	TRBV19	NA	TGTGCCAGTAGTATGCCCAGGGCTAACACTGAAGCTTTCTTT	CASSMPRANTEAFF
NA	TRBJ2-7	TRBV5-1	TRBD1	TGCGCCAGTGGGACCTCGGGACAGGGGGACGAGCAGTACTTC	CASGTSGQGDEQYF
NA	TRBJ2-1	TRBV25-1	TRBD2	TGTGCCAGCAATCTAGCGGGCCTCTCCTACAATGAGCAGTTCTTC	CASNLAGLSYNEQFF
NA	TRBJ2-7	TRBV13	TRBD2	TGTGCCAGCAGCTTCAGGACTAGCGGGAGGGAAGGTGAGCAGTACTTC	CASSFRTSGREGEQYF
NA	TRBJ2-1	TRBV24-1	TRBD2	TGTGCCACCAGTCCCGCCGGGACTAGCGGACCTTACAATGAGCAGTTCTTC	CATSPAGTSGPYNEQFF
NA	TRBJ1-4	TRBV12-3/TRBV12-4	NA	TGTGCCAGCCGGGGCAGCGGGAAACTGTTTTTT	CASRGSGKLFF
NA	TRBJ2-5	TRBV7-8	TRBD1	TGTGCCAGCAGCCAAGGGACAGTAGAGACCCAGTACTTC	CASSQGTVETQYF
NA	TRBJ1-1	TRBV24-1	NA	TGTGCCACCAGTGATACCGGGCAGGCCGTCAGCGAACGGGGGAAGTATACTGAAGCTTTCTTT	CATSDTGQAVSERGKYTEAFF
NA	TRBJ2-6	TRBV9	NA	TGTGCCAGCAGCCCCCGTATTCTCTCTGGGGCCAACGTCCTGACTTTC	CASSPRILSGANVLTF
once	TRBJ1-2	TRBV11-2	NA	TGTGCCAGCAGCTTAAGTTGGGACGGACTAAACTATGGCTACACCTTC	CASSLSWDGLNYGYTF